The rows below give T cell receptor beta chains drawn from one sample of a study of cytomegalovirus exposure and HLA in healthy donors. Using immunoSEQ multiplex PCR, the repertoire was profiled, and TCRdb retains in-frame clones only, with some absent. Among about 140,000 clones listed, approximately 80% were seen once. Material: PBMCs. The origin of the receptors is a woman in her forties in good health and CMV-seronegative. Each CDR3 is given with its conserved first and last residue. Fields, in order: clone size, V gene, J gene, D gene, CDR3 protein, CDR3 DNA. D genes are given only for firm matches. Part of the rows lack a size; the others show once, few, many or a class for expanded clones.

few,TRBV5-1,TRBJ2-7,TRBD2,CASSLGASGTYEQYF,TGCGCCAGCAGCTTAGGGGCTAGCGGAACCTACGAGCAGTACTTC
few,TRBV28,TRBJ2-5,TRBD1,CASRQGAEVETQYF,TGTGCCAGCAGACAGGGGGCGGAAGTAGAGACCCAGTACTTC
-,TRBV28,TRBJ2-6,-,CASSLGSSGANVLTF,TGTGCCAGCAGTTTGGGCAGCTCTGGGGCCAACGTCCTGACTTTC
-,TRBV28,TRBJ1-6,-,CASSLSGGAYSPLHF,TGTGCCAGCAGTTTATCGGGGGGAGCGTATTCACCCCTCCACTTT
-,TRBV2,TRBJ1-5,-,CASTPYAGGNQPQHF,TGTGCCAGCACCCCGTATGCGGGCGGCAATCAGCCCCAGCATTTT
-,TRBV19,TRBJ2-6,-,CASSRGEIRSGANVLTF,TGTGCCAGTAGTAGGGGGGAGATTCGCTCTGGGGCCAACGTCCTGACTTTC
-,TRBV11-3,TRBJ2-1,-,CASSSALGTYNEQFF,TGTGCCAGCAGCTCCGCGCTCGGGACCTACAATGAGCAGTTCTTC
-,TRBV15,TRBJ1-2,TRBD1,CATSSRTGNYGYTF,TGTGCCACCAGCAGCCGGACAGGGAACTATGGCTACACCTTC
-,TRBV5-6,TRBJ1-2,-,CASSLDASADF,TGTGCCAGCAGCTTGGACGCATCCGCGGACTTC
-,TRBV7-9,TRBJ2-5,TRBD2,CSSSHRWQVGRETQYF,TGTTCCAGCAGCCACCGGTGGCAGGTCGGGAGGGAGACCCAGTACTTC
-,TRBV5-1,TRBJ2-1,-,CASSSWANSYNEQFF,TGCGCCAGCAGCTCCTGGGCAAACTCCTACAATGAGCAGTTCTTC
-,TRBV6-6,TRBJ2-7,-,CASSYSTRRTTYEQYF,TGTGCCAGCAGTTACTCAACACGGAGGACGACGTACGAGCAGTACTTC
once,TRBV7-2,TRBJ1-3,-,CASRQTSSPGNTIYF,TGTGCCAGCCGCCAGACAAGCTCTCCTGGAAACACCATATATTTT
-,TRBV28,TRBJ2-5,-,CASSSITTGPQGETQYF,TGTGCCAGCAGTTCAATTACGACAGGCCCTCAGGGGGAGACCCAGTACTTC
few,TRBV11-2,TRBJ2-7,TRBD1,CASSPRDRGFLNVREQYF,TGTGCCAGCAGCCCCCGGGACAGGGGGTTCTTGAATGTACGAGAGCAGTACTTC
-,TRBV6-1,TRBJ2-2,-,CASWGPRNTGELFF,TGTGCCAGCTGGGGCCCCCGGAACACCGGGGAGCTGTTTTTT
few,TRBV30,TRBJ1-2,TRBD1,CALTGAGGYTF,TGTGCCCTAACAGGGGCGGGTGGCTACACCTTC
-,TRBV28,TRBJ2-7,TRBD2,CASSLASGPFREQYF,TGTGCCAGCAGTTTGGCTAGCGGGCCTTTCCGCGAGCAGTACTTC
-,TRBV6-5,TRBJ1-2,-,CASTQRGFTNYGYTF,TGTGCCAGCACCCAACGGGGGTTTACTAACTATGGCTACACCTTC